This entry concerns a single TCR beta chain. It lacks a known antigen. No clone much larger than this one lies a single base away; base qualities are absent. Genomic DNA was extracted from sorted cells for sequencing of the TCRbeta CDR3 region. The immunoSEQ Assay was used for sequencing of TCRbeta CDR3 regions. Not all clones reach the TCRdb copy of this immuneACCESS table, which keeps in-frame sequences only. Checked studies attribute under half of the gap to unresolved V genes and leave the rest unexplained. For this sample there are approximately 70,000 clones; over 80% appear just once. The top ten clonotypes cover around 6.3% of the sample. From cysteine to phenylalanine, the CDR3 is 13 amino acids long. The DNA shown is the 39-base CDR3, in frame from base 1. In the germline V gene, CDR1 corresponds to MNHEY and CDR2 to SVGAGI. The V and J ends are trimmed by 3 bases and 7 bases, leaving 10 bases between them.

The sample belongs to a study of OX40 agonist ivuxolimab in advanced cancers. A note on the overall study: Ivuxolimab, which targeted the costimulatory receptor OX40 (CD134), was an agonistic, fully human IgG2 monoclonal antibody. Patients were allowed to have had prior anti-PD-1, anti-PD-L1 or anti-CTLA-4 therapy, and 40% to 45% of the dose-escalation patients had previously received checkpoint inhibitors. Three dose-escalation patients achieved partial responses, one with hepatocellular carcinoma and two with cutaneous melanoma. The monotherapy dose-escalation portion (N ≈ 57 patients) of the phase I ivuxolimab trial is reported in the paper. Of the roughly 51 dose-escalation patients, hepatocellular carcinoma was present in around 19, melanoma in some 15, renal cell carcinoma in 9 and head and neck cancer in 9. The point of sequencing TCRbeta in the periphery was to test whether ivuxolimab changed TCR sequence diversity and drove clonal T-cell expansion. Intravenous ivuxolimab was administered to patients every 2 weeks at six dose levels: 0.01, 0.1, 0.3, 1.5, 3 and 10 mg/kg. In the dose-escalation cohort, 70% to 85% of patients were male, and the mean age was 60 years with a range of roughly 20 to 80.

The trial excluded patients who had a history of autoimmune disease or who were on systemic immunosuppression. In every dose cohort, peripheral blood was drawn for TCR sequencing at baseline, cycle 4 day 1, and cycle 7 day 1. The samples were drawn from a first-in-human, open-label, multicenter phase I dose-escalation trial of ivuxolimab. Adults with locally advanced or metastatic head and neck squamous cell, hepatocellular, melanoma or renal cell carcinoma were enrolled in the trial. Before TCR sequencing, CD4+ and CD8+ T cells were separately sorted from peripheral blood. Summary of the overall study and its limitations: In partial responders in the 0.1-3.0 mg/kg groups, normalized peripheral clonal expansion was found to be among the lowest, especially among CD8+ T cells. At doses from 0.1 to 3.0 mg/kg, clonal expansion was seen in both CD4+ and CD8+ blood T cells between baseline and week 6. Low levels of normalized T-cell clonal expansion were also shown by some nonresponding patients. The antigen specificity of the clonally expanded peripheral T cells was not determined. After ivuxolimab, more expanded clones were found on average in CD8+ T cells than in CD4+ T cells.

This chain is built from TRBV6-5 and TRBJ2-1; the D gene is possibly TRBD1, with 6 bases matching. The receptor was derived from an adult with an advanced solid tumor such as melanoma, head and neck, liver or kidney cancer. This sample comprised CD4+ or CD8+ T cells sorted from blood, obtained in a trial of the OX40 agonist ivuxolimab. The CDR3 corresponds to CASSYRRGNEQFF. The sequenced DNA is TGTGCCAGCAGTTATCGTAGGGGGAATGAGCAGTTCTTC.